The T cell receptor (beta chain) described here comes from a study of chronic HIV infection and antiretroviral therapy. In its sample, this clonotype was seen many times. TCRdb fed the 5' RACE reads into MiXCR, producing one record per CDR3 protein. This repertoire shows about 38,000 distinct CDR3 sequences, 7% to 10% found once; its top ten account for 2.5% to 3.5%. The germline V gene encodes CDR1 MNHEY and CDR2 SVGEGT. V was shortened by 8 bases and J by 8 bases, with 19 bases between the two germline ends. The CDR3 is 14 amino acids. This clonotype was obtained from an adult who had HIV and had not received antiretroviral therapy, or was an uninfected healthy control (not recorded which). Sequences were obtained from peripheral blood. The chain employs TRBV6-2 or TRBV6-3 and TRBJ2-1; tentatively, D is TRBD2 (7 bases). The CDR3 nucleotides read TGTGCCAGCCTCGCGGGGGCCAGGGAGGATGAGCAGTTCTTC. Its protein product is CASLAGAREDEQFF.